These T cell receptor beta chains were read from a single sample in a study of blood T cell repertoires in COVID-19. Sequencing was performed with immunoSEQ multiplex PCR; in TCRdb, only in-frame clones are kept and a portion is missing. Here the sample spans about 210,000 clones, more than 85% being singletons. The sample taken for sequencing was PBMCs or T cells enriched from blood (not recorded which). The source is a woman in her 40s in a cohort exposed to, infected with or recovered from COVID-19 (not recorded which). Both conserved end residues are part of each CDR3. Each record gives: clone size, D gene, J gene, V gene, CDR3 protein, CDR3 DNA. D genes are given only for firm matches. Only some rows state a clone size, as once, few, many or a class for expanded clones.

abundance: few; d_gene: TRBD1; j_gene: TRBJ1-2; v_gene: TRBV19; CDR3aa: CASSPGQGLDGYTF; CDR3nt: TGTGCCAGTAGTCCCGGACAGGGCCTGGACGGCTACACCTTC
abundance: NA; d_gene: NA; j_gene: TRBJ2-1; v_gene: TRBV4-2; CDR3aa: CASSLANEQFF; CDR3nt: TGTGCCAGCAGCCTTGCGAATGAGCAGTTCTTC
abundance: NA; d_gene: NA; j_gene: TRBJ2-5; v_gene: TRBV4-1; CDR3aa: CASSHNSEETQYF; CDR3nt: TGCGCCAGCAGCCATAACTCGGAGGAGACCCAGTACTTC
abundance: NA; d_gene: TRBD1; j_gene: TRBJ1-2; v_gene: TRBV2; CDR3aa: CASSTLAGQGIPNYGYTF; CDR3nt: TGTGCCAGCAGTACACTTGCGGGACAGGGCATCCCTAACTATGGCTACACCTTC
abundance: NA; d_gene: NA; j_gene: TRBJ1-5; v_gene: TRBV4-1; CDR3aa: CASSHPETANQPQHF; CDR3nt: TGCGCCAGCAGCCACCCCGAGACAGCTAATCAGCCCCAGCATTTT
abundance: NA; d_gene: TRBD1; j_gene: TRBJ1-1; v_gene: TRBV11-3; CDR3aa: CASSLTLLQGRAVEAFF; CDR3nt: TGTGCCAGCAGCCTAACCCTATTACAGGGGCGCGCGGTTGAAGCTTTCTTT
abundance: NA; d_gene: TRBD1; j_gene: TRBJ2-1; v_gene: TRBV13; CDR3aa: CASSSGTGESNEQFF; CDR3nt: TGTGCCAGCAGCTCCGGGACAGGGGAGTCCAATGAGCAGTTCTTC
abundance: NA; d_gene: NA; j_gene: TRBJ2-1; v_gene: TRBV7-9; CDR3aa: CASTGLLLRGNEQFF; CDR3nt: TGTGCCAGCACGGGCTTGCTCCTCCGGGGGAATGAGCAGTTCTTC
abundance: NA; d_gene: TRBD2; j_gene: TRBJ2-7; v_gene: TRBV27; CDR3aa: CASSFLSSGGGREQYF; CDR3nt: TGTGCCAGCAGTTTCCTCTCTAGCGGGGGAGGACGCGAGCAGTACTTC
abundance: NA; d_gene: TRBD1; j_gene: TRBJ1-2; v_gene: TRBV7-8; CDR3aa: CASSTQQGAVFGYTF; CDR3nt: TGTGCCAGCAGCACCCAACAGGGGGCGGTATTTGGCTACACCTTC
abundance: NA; d_gene: NA; j_gene: TRBJ1-1; v_gene: TRBV4-2; CDR3aa: CASSQEGASTNTEAFF; CDR3nt: TGTGCCAGCAGCCAAGAGGGAGCGAGTACGAACACTGAAGCTTTCTTT
abundance: NA; d_gene: TRBD1; j_gene: TRBJ2-7; v_gene: TRBV24-1; CDR3aa: CATSETGATYEQYF; CDR3nt: TGTGCCACCAGTGAGACAGGGGCCACCTACGAGCAGTACTTC
abundance: once; d_gene: NA; j_gene: TRBJ2-7; v_gene: TRBV2; CDR3aa: CASSNTGFYEQYF; CDR3nt: TGTGCCAGCAGTAACACAGGTTTTTACGAGCAGTACTTC
abundance: NA; d_gene: NA; j_gene: TRBJ1-2; v_gene: TRBV2; CDR3aa: CASKAGPNYGYTF; CDR3nt: TGTGCCAGCAAGGCAGGGCCGAACTATGGCTACACCTTC
abundance: few; d_gene: NA; j_gene: TRBJ1-5; v_gene: TRBV19; CDR3aa: CASSPRGGALGQPQHF; CDR3nt: TGTGCCAGTAGTCCTCGGGGAGGGGCGTTGGGTCAGCCCCAGCATTTT
abundance: NA; d_gene: NA; j_gene: TRBJ2-5; v_gene: TRBV9; CDR3aa: CASSVGRETQYF; CDR3nt: TGTGCCAGCAGCGTAGGGCGGGAGACCCAGTACTTC
abundance: many; d_gene: NA; j_gene: TRBJ2-7; v_gene: TRBV6-1; CDR3aa: CASSAGQGTSSYEQYF; CDR3nt: TGTGCCAGCAGTGCAGGACAGGGGACTAGCTCCTACGAGCAGTACTTC
abundance: NA; d_gene: NA; j_gene: TRBJ2-5; v_gene: TRBV5-4; CDR3aa: CASSRMRDEETQYF; CDR3nt: TGTGCCAGCAGCCGTATGCGGGATGAAGAGACCCAGTACTTC
abundance: NA; d_gene: NA; j_gene: TRBJ1-5; v_gene: TRBV19; CDR3aa: CASSHAERGLLEPQHF; CDR3nt: TGTGCCAGTAGTCATGCCGAGAGGGGGTTACTTGAGCCCCAGCATTTT
abundance: NA; d_gene: NA; j_gene: TRBJ2-3; v_gene: TRBV10-3; CDR3aa: CAISSSASSTDTQYF; CDR3nt: TGTGCCATCAGTTCTAGCGCCTCTAGCACAGATACGCAGTATTTT
abundance: NA; d_gene: NA; j_gene: TRBJ2-3; v_gene: TRBV5-1; CDR3aa: CASSLDPGTTDTQYF; CDR3nt: TGCGCCAGCAGCTTGGATCCGGGAACCACAGATACGCAGTATTTT
abundance: NA; d_gene: NA; j_gene: TRBJ1-2; v_gene: TRBV10-2; CDR3aa: CASSDPPDGASYGYTF; CDR3nt: TGCGCCAGCAGTGACCCTCCGGATGGGGCTTCCTATGGCTACACCTTC
abundance: NA; d_gene: NA; j_gene: TRBJ2-1; v_gene: TRBV6-6; CDR3aa: CASSPTSGSYNEQFF; CDR3nt: TGTGCCAGCAGCCCCACGAGCGGATCCTACAATGAGCAGTTCTTC
abundance: once; d_gene: NA; j_gene: TRBJ1-2; v_gene: TRBV2; CDR3aa: CASIRNGVRDYGYTF; CDR3nt: TGTGCCAGCATTAGAAATGGCGTACGGGACTATGGCTACACCTTC
abundance: NA; d_gene: NA; j_gene: TRBJ1-1; v_gene: TRBV21-1; CDR3aa: CASSWYRTEAFF; CDR3nt: TGTGCCAGCAGCTGGTACAGAACTGAAGCTTTCTTT
abundance: NA; d_gene: TRBD1; j_gene: TRBJ2-2; v_gene: TRBV13; CDR3aa: CASSSPGQGFAGELFF; CDR3nt: TGTGCCAGCAGCTCCCCGGGACAGGGTTTCGCTGGGGAGCTGTTTTTT
abundance: NA; d_gene: TRBD1; j_gene: TRBJ2-1; v_gene: TRBV11-2; CDR3aa: CASSRGPSSYNEQFF; CDR3nt: TGTGCCAGCAGCAGGGGGCCGAGCTCCTACAATGAGCAGTTCTTC
abundance: NA; d_gene: TRBD1; j_gene: TRBJ1-2; v_gene: TRBV27; CDR3aa: CASGPPGGGMDGYTF; CDR3nt: TGTGCCAGCGGACCGCCGGGAGGGGGCATGGATGGCTACACCTTC
abundance: NA; d_gene: NA; j_gene: TRBJ1-4; v_gene: TRBV12-2; CDR3aa: CASRTPPFDRVCEKLFF; CDR3nt: TGTGCAAGTCGCACACCACCATTCGACAGGGTATGCGAAAAACTGTTTTTT
abundance: NA; d_gene: NA; j_gene: TRBJ2-1; v_gene: TRBV27; CDR3aa: CASSVGGSYNEQFF; CDR3nt: TGTGCCAGCTCCGTCGGGGGTTCCTACAATGAGCAGTTCTTC
abundance: NA; d_gene: NA; j_gene: TRBJ2-5; v_gene: TRBV27; CDR3aa: CASRSHHDTLQETQYF; CDR3nt: TGTGCCAGCAGATCCCACCACGACACCCTACAAGAGACCCAGTACTTC
abundance: NA; d_gene: NA; j_gene: TRBJ2-7; v_gene: TRBV4-1; CDR3aa: CASSDDSSMYEQYF; CDR3nt: TGCGCCAGCAGCGACGACAGTTCGATGTACGAGCAGTACTTC
abundance: NA; d_gene: NA; j_gene: TRBJ1-2; v_gene: TRBV7-2; CDR3aa: CASSLYPGDYGYTF; CDR3nt: TGTGCCAGCAGCTTATATCCAGGGGACTATGGCTACACCTTC
abundance: once; d_gene: TRBD1; j_gene: TRBJ1-2; v_gene: TRBV4-1; CDR3aa: CASSPAPGGRGLYGYTF; CDR3nt: TGCGCCAGCAGCCCGGCGCCCGGGGGCAGGGGGCTCTATGGCTACACCTTC
abundance: NA; d_gene: NA; j_gene: TRBJ1-2; v_gene: TRBV3-1/TRBV3-2; CDR3aa: CASSQARDYGYTF; CDR3nt: TGTGCCAGCAGCCAAGCCCGGGACTATGGCTACACCTTC
abundance: NA; d_gene: NA; j_gene: TRBJ1-1; v_gene: TRBV27; CDR3aa: CASSLRGGGVNTEAFF; CDR3nt: TGTGCCAGCAGTTTAAGGGGAGGGGGGGTGAACACTGAAGCTTTCTTT
abundance: NA; d_gene: NA; j_gene: TRBJ1-1; v_gene: TRBV12-3/TRBV12-4; CDR3aa: CASTYRVDTEAFF; CDR3nt: TGTGCCAGCACCTACAGGGTCGACACTGAAGCTTTCTTT
abundance: once; d_gene: TRBD2; j_gene: TRBJ2-7; v_gene: TRBV11-3; CDR3aa: CASSLAGGPHEQYF; CDR3nt: TGTGCCAGCAGCTTAGCGGGAGGGCCCCACGAGCAGTACTTC
abundance: few; d_gene: NA; j_gene: TRBJ1-1; v_gene: TRBV19; CDR3aa: CATRTGTEAFF; CDR3nt: TGTGCCACCAGGACTGGCACTGAAGCTTTCTTT
abundance: NA; d_gene: TRBD1; j_gene: TRBJ1-5; v_gene: TRBV2; CDR3aa: CASRPGQGGWGNQPQHF; CDR3nt: TGTGCCAGCAGACCGGGACAGGGAGGTTGGGGCAATCAGCCCCAGCATTTT
abundance: NA; d_gene: NA; j_gene: TRBJ1-1; v_gene: TRBV7-8; CDR3aa: CASSLESQMNTEAFF; CDR3nt: TGTGCCAGCAGCTTAGAGAGTCAAATGAACACTGAAGCTTTCTTT
abundance: once; d_gene: NA; j_gene: TRBJ1-4; v_gene: TRBV6-5; CDR3aa: CASSITGHNEKLFF; CDR3nt: TGTGCCAGCAGCATAACAGGGCACAATGAAAAACTGTTTTTT
abundance: few; d_gene: TRBD2; j_gene: TRBJ2-1; v_gene: TRBV7-2; CDR3aa: CASSSYLAGDYNEQFF; CDR3nt: TGTGCCAGCAGCTCGTATCTAGCGGGGGATTACAATGAGCAGTTCTTC
abundance: NA; d_gene: NA; j_gene: TRBJ1-1; v_gene: TRBV5-1; CDR3aa: CASSLEAAGRTEAFF; CDR3nt: TGCGCCAGCAGCTTGGAGGCGGCCGGGAGGACTGAAGCTTTCTTT
abundance: NA; d_gene: NA; j_gene: TRBJ1-3; v_gene: TRBV19; CDR3aa: CASSQTGAGNTIYF; CDR3nt: TGTGCCAGTAGTCAGACGGGGGCTGGAAACACCATATATTTT
abundance: NA; d_gene: NA; j_gene: TRBJ1-2; v_gene: TRBV28; CDR3aa: CASRTGHLAGGYTF; CDR3nt: TGTGCCAGCAGGACGGGACACTTGGCGGGTGGCTACACCTTC
abundance: NA; d_gene: TRBD2; j_gene: TRBJ2-2; v_gene: TRBV10-2; CDR3aa: CASRDLAGVRTGELFF; CDR3nt: TGCGCCAGCAGGGATCTAGCGGGAGTCCGGACCGGGGAGCTGTTTTTT
abundance: NA; d_gene: NA; j_gene: TRBJ2-1; v_gene: TRBV6-6; CDR3aa: CASSFTRPTYNEQFF; CDR3nt: TGTGCCAGCAGTTTCACTAGGCCTACCTACAATGAGCAGTTCTTC
abundance: NA; d_gene: NA; j_gene: TRBJ1-1; v_gene: TRBV27; CDR3aa: CASSWTGKNTEAFF; CDR3nt: TGTGCCAGCAGTTGGACGGGAAAGAACACTGAAGCTTTCTTT
abundance: few; d_gene: NA; j_gene: TRBJ1-5; v_gene: TRBV15; CDR3aa: CATSSSGGPAGGRWTASNQPQHF; CDR3nt: TGTGCCACCAGCAGCTCGGGGGGGCCGGCTGGGGGGAGGTGGACTGCCAGCAATCAGCCCCAGCATTTT
abundance: NA; d_gene: TRBD2; j_gene: TRBJ2-2; v_gene: TRBV9; CDR3aa: CASSVVAGGRTGELFF; CDR3nt: TGTGCCAGCAGCGTAGTAGCGGGAGGGCGTACCGGGGAGCTGTTTTTT
abundance: NA; d_gene: TRBD2; j_gene: TRBJ2-1; v_gene: TRBV11-3; CDR3aa: CASSFLAGALAGQFF; CDR3nt: TGTGCCAGCAGCTTCTTGGCGGGAGCTCTAGCGGGGCAGTTCTTC
abundance: NA; d_gene: TRBD2; j_gene: TRBJ2-5; v_gene: TRBV7-2; CDR3aa: CASSAGGRETQYF; CDR3nt: TGTGCCAGCAGCGCGGGGGGGCGAGAGACCCAGTACTTC